A single sample is the source of the 17 T cell receptor beta chains below, sequenced in a study of blood T cells in healthy people across ages. The use of a sample-barcoded 5' primer and a J-beta primer mix characterized a second PCR of roughly 6 to 11 cycles. TCRdb analysed the 5' RACE reads with MiXCR anew, one entry per CDR3 protein. The sample carries 450,000 to 700,000 distinct CDR3 sequences, 25% to 30% recorded once. Sequencing was carried out using blood. These receptors were obtained from a woman in her seventies in good health.

The rearrangement uses TRBV7-8 and TRBJ2-5; D perhaps matches TRBD2 (6 bases). From germline, CDR1 is SGHVS and CDR2 FQNEAQ. Trimming stripped 5 bases from V and 5 bases from J, with 15 bases between. The CDR3 is made up of 14 amino acids. The CDR3 region is CASSRRLGWETQYF. CDR3 DNA: TGTGCCAGCAGCCGAAGACTAGGTTGGGAGACCCAGTACTTC.

This rearrangement joins TRBV7-8 to TRBJ1-5; maybe TRBD1 (6 bases). This CDR3 spans 14 amino acids. Trimming took 6 bases from V and 4 from J, leaving 13 bases between them. Germline V gives CDR1 SGHVS, CDR2 FQNEAQ. CDR3 in DNA: TGTGCCAGCAGGCAGGGGTTGGGAAATCAGCCCCAGCATTTT. This encodes CASRQGLGNQPQHF.

The chain employs TRBV28 and TRBJ2-1; 12 nucleotides align to TRBD2. Germline-derived CDR1 and CDR2 are MDHEN and SYDVKM. Losses at the gene ends were 6 bases for V and 4 bases for J; bases not matched to a gene: 10. CDR3 length: 17 residues. The CDR3 DNA is TGTGCCAGCAGCCCGCGGACGACTAGCGGGGGTTACAATGAGCAGTTCTTC. Its translation: CASSPRTTSGGYNEQFF.

This clonotype was observed a few times. V is TRBV7-8 and J is TRBJ1-1, with no clear D. Trimming cost V 2 bases and J 11 bases, with 18 bases left between them. This CDR3 region has 14 residues. CDR1 is SGHVS, CDR2 FQNEAQ, per germline. This CDR3 reads CASSLSGPNTGAFF. The CDR3 region has the DNA TGTGCCAGCAGCTTATCCGGTCCGAACACTGGGGCTTTCTTT.

The genes are TRBV7-9 and TRBJ2-1; 10 bases line up with TRBD2. The CDR3 sequence is 17 residues long. Germline loops: CDR1 SEHNR, CDR2 FQNEAQ (reference sequence). V dropped 5 bases and J dropped 7; count of bases not matched to a gene: 14. CDR3 in DNA: TGTGCCAGCAGCGCCCTCATGAGCGGGGGGGCCAAGAATGAGCAGTTCTTC. Translated: CASSALMSGGAKNEQFF.

The V and J genes are TRBV25-1 and TRBJ2-2, with a possible D match to TRBD1 (5 bases). This CDR3 has 14 residues. The V and J ends lost 2 bases and 8 bases respectively, with 12 bases between them. Looked up from germline, CDR1 is MGHDK and CDR2 is SYGVNS. CDR3 DNA: TGTGCCAGCAGTGAACCTTCCCGGACAGGGGAGCTGTTTTTT. Translated, it gives CASSEPSRTGELFF.

This clonotype came up a few times. The V call is TRBV5-1, the J call TRBJ2-1; D is possibly TRBD2 (5 bases). The CDR3 covers 15 residues. In germline, CDR1 is SGHRS, CDR2 YFSETQ. V was pared by 4 bases and J by 2 bases, with 13 bases between. The CDR3 sequence: CASSIVPGTYNEQFF. CDR3 coding DNA: TGCGCCAGCAGCATCGTCCCGGGAACCTACAATGAGCAGTTCTTC.

This clonotype was recorded at least ten times. The chain couples TRBV20-1 to TRBJ2-5; D possibly matches TRBD1 or TRBD2 (5 bases each). This CDR3 has 13 amino acids. Germline lookup yields CDR1 DFQATT and CDR2 SNEGSKA (reference sequence). Deletions cut 6 bases from V and 4 bases from J, with 15 bases between. The CDR3 DNA follows: TGCAGTGCCATCCGGGGCAGGGTAGAGACCCAGTACTTC. Protein: CSAIRGRVETQYF.

This clonotype has just a few counts. The junction departs from germline at one end; a sequencing error may be responsible. The chain uses TRBV18 and TRBJ1-3; D remains unclear. The CDR3 loop spans 16 amino acids. Germline V CDR1 and CDR2: KGHSH, LQKENI. CDR3 in amino acids: CASSPNPGEGGNTIYF. CDR3 in DNA: TGCGCCAGCTCACCCAATCCAGGAGAAGGCGGAAACACCATATATTTT.

The table lists this clonotype with many counts. V is TRBV5-1 and J is TRBJ2-5; tentatively, D is TRBD1 or TRBD2 (6 bases each). V lost 4 bases and J 3 bases, leaving 16 bases between the germline ends. This CDR3 region has 15 residues. CDR1 SGHRS and CDR2 YFSETQ come from the germline V gene. CDR3 amino acids: CASSPTEGGEETQYF. The CDR3 region has the DNA TGCGCCAGCAGCCCCACGGAGGGGGGTGAAGAGACCCAGTACTTC.

The chain is built from TRBV7-8 and TRBJ2-7; 14 bases match TRBD2. In germline, CDR1 is SGHVS, CDR2 FQNEAQ. CDR3 length: 16 amino acids. V lost 5 bases, J lost 2 bases, and 5 bases stayed unmatched. The CDR3 here is CASSVGLAGATYEQYF. The DNA for the CDR3 is TGTGCCAGCAGCGTGGGACTAGCGGGGGCTACCTACGAGCAGTACTTC.

J is TRBJ2-4 and V is TRBV15; TRBD2 matches at 7 bases. The CDR3 is 17 residues long. The germline CDR1 and CDR2 sequences are LNHNV and YYDKDF (reference sequence). V was pared by 1 base and J by 2 bases, with 8 bases of the junction left unmatched. The DNA of the CDR3 is TGTGCCACCAGCAGAGGGGGCGAAGCGGGGTCCAAAAACATTCAGTACTTC. It is translated as CATSRGGEAGSKNIQYF.

This clonotype showed up just a few times. For the CDR3, the DNA is TGCAGTGCTAGAGATAAGGAAGGAAGGGCGAACTATGGCTACACCTTC. This codes for CSARDKEGRANYGYTF. The chain combines TRBV20-1 with TRBJ1-2; D is ambiguous. Germline CDR1 reads DFQATT; CDR2 reads SNEGSKA (reference sequence). Trimming removed 0 bases at V and 2 bases at J, with 16 bases between. The CDR3 loop spans 16 amino acids.

This clonotype was seen a few times. The chain recombines TRBV29-1 with TRBJ1-2, with D hard to call. Per the germline V gene, CDR1 is SQVTM and CDR2 is ANQGSEA. V shed 1 base and J shed 8 bases, with 8 bases lying between them. This CDR3 has 11 residues. In DNA, the CDR3 is TGCAGCGTTGAAGGTGGGTTCGGCTACACCTTC. Translation gives CSVEGGFGYTF. Full variable domain (rest looked up from reference TRBV29-1 and TRBJ1-2): SAVISQKPSRDICQRGTSLTIQCQVDSQVTMMFWYRQQPGQSLTLIATANQGSEATYESGFVIDKFPISRPNLTFSTLTVSNMSPEDSSIYLCSVEGGFGYTFGSGTRLTVV.

The CDR3: CASSLVGDRSYGYTF. CDR3 sequence (DNA): TGTGCCAGCAGTTTAGTTGGTGACAGGAGCTATGGCTACACCTTC. The chain joins TRBV27 to TRBJ1-2; D perhaps matches TRBD1 (6 bases). Trimming cost V 2 bases and J 4 bases, with 14 bases left between them. The CDR3 totals 15 residues. Per germline, CDR1 MNHEY and CDR2 SMNVEV (reference sequence).

This clonotype was seen more than once but under ten times. The rearrangement joins TRBV7-9 to TRBJ2-2, with D tentatively TRBD1 or TRBD2 (5 bases each). V was shortened by 5 bases and J by 5 bases, with 18 bases between the two germline ends. This CDR3 region has 16 residues. Per germline, CDR1 SEHNR and CDR2 FQNEAQ (reference sequence). CDR3 region: CASSLGEQSGTGELFF. The CDR3 region has the DNA TGTGCCAGCAGCCTGGGGGAGCAGTCCGGGACCGGGGAGCTGTTTTTT.

This chain joins TRBV24-1 and TRBJ1-2; TRBD1 agrees at 8 bases. The CDR3 is made up of 13 amino acids. J gave up 5 bases and V 9 bases, and 7 bases lay outside the gene matches. Per germline, CDR1 KGHDR and CDR2 SFDVKD. For the CDR3, the DNA is TGTGCCACCGACGACAGGGGAGGGTATGGCTACACCTTC. It is translated as CATDDRGGYGYTF.